Each of the 18 T cell receptor beta chains below was sequenced from the same sample in a study of T cell responses to AZD1222 COVID-19 vaccine. The repertoire was sequenced with immunoSEQ multiplex PCR; TCRdb's copy has only in-frame clones and lacks some. The profile shows under 150,000 clones, about 91% of them singletons. The sample was peripheral blood, taken 28 days after the second AZD1222 dose. These receptors were taken from an adult who received the AZD1222 COVID-19 vaccine.

This chain joins TRBV28 and TRBJ2-7; 7 positions agree with TRBD2. J was trimmed by 3 bases and V by 4 bases; bases with no gene match: 6. The CDR3 sequence is 14 residues long. Per germline, CDR1 MDHEN and CDR2 SYDVKM. CDR3 residues: CASSSSGGIYEQYF. The CDR3 nucleotides read TGTGCCAGCAGTTCTAGCGGAGGAATCTACGAGCAGTACTTC.

This clone was recorded only once. The J gene is TRBJ1-2, the V gene TRBV30; D is unresolved. The V end was cut by 3 bases, the J end by 0 bases, with 17 bases between. The CDR3 contains 16 residues. Looked up from germline, CDR1 is GTSNPN and CDR2 is SVGIG (reference sequence). The CDR3 coding sequence is TGTGCCTGGAGGTATCTTTTCTCACCTACTAACTATGGCTACACCTTC. Translating it yields CAWRYLFSPTNYGYTF.

The chain employs TRBV5-5 and TRBJ1-2; 8 bases agree with TRBD1. V shed 1 base, J shed 0 bases, and the junction held 5 bases outside the gene matches. From germline, CDR1 is SGHKS and CDR2 YYEKEE (reference sequence). The CDR3 runs to 16 residues. The CDR3 here is CASSLTGGFANYGYTF. The CDR3 region has the DNA TGTGCCAGCAGCTTGACAGGGGGTTTTGCTAACTATGGCTACACCTTC.

This chain joins TRBV27 and TRBJ2-1; 15 bases line up with TRBD2. V was pared by 7 bases and J by 1 base, with 14 bases of the junction left unmatched. The length of the CDR3 is 20 residues. The germline gives CDR1 MNHEY, CDR2 SMNVEV (reference sequence). CDR3 nucleotides: TGTGCCAGCACCACCCTCCCAAGGACTAGCGGGAGGGGGTCCTACAATGAGCAGTTCTTC. Translating it yields CASTTLPRTSGRGSYNEQFF.

The rearrangement joins TRBV5-6 to TRBJ2-5; D may be TRBD2 (6 bases). The ends were cut back, 7 bases at V and 5 bases at J, with 15 bases in the middle. CDR3 length: 13 amino acids. Germline CDR1 SGHDT, CDR2 YYEEEE. The CDR3 region is CASALGGLETQYF. The DNA of the CDR3 is TGTGCCAGCGCCCTCGGGGGTTTGGAGACCCAGTACTTC. Full variable domain (rest looked up from reference TRBV5-6 and TRBJ2-5): DAGVTQSPTHLIKTRGQQVTLRCSPKSGHDTVSWYQQALGQGPQFIFQYYEEEERQRGNFPDRFSGHQFPNYSSELNVNALLLGDSALYLCASALGGLETQYFGPGTRLLVL.

The chain links TRBV3-1 (or the pseudogene TRBV3-2) to TRBJ1-4; TRBD1 matches at 10 bases. CDR1 is LGHDT and CDR2 is YNNKEL in the germline V gene (reference sequence). The trim removed 3 bases at V and 7 bases at J, leaving 5 bases unmatched. This CDR3 contains 15 residues. The CDR3 loop is CASSHRQGAGEKLFF. CDR3 DNA: TGTGCCAGCAGCCACCGACAGGGGGCAGGTGAAAAACTGTTTTTT.

This clone was seen just once. The chain combines TRBV6-5 with TRBJ1-1; D gene unclear. Deletions cut 5 bases from V and 4 bases from J, with 14 bases between. CDR3 length: 14 amino acids. CDR1 MNHEY and CDR2 SVGAGI come from the germline V gene. The CDR3 spells CASSLRATGTEAFF. In nucleotides, the CDR3 is TGTGCCAGCAGTCTAAGGGCGACCGGCACTGAAGCTTTCTTT.

The chain links TRBV19 to TRBJ1-1; D unclear. V was shortened by 5 bases and J by 9 bases, with 13 bases between the two germline ends. From germline, CDR1 is LNHDA and CDR2 SQIVND (reference sequence). The CDR3 extends over 12 amino acids. CDR3 in DNA: TGTGCCAGTAGTCCACGGCGGGCGAAAGCTTTCTTT. This sequence encodes CASSPRRAKAFF.

The chain links TRBV27 to TRBJ2-1; D is unclear. CDR1 and CDR2 from the germline V gene are MNHEY and SMNVEV (reference sequence). The germline V and J ends were trimmed by 0 bases and 3 bases, with 6 bases remaining between them. The CDR3 length is 14 residues. CDR3 DNA sequence: TGTGCCAGCAGTTTATCTGCGGTCTACAATGAGCAGTTCTTC. It codes for CASSLSAVYNEQFF.

The rearrangement joins TRBV4-3 to TRBJ1-6; no reliable D call. Germline V gene sequence: CDR1 LGHNA, CDR2 YSLEER. Trimming took off 0 bases at V and 0 bases at J, with 12 bases between the two ends. The CDR3 runs to 18 residues. The CDR3 DNA follows: TGCGCCAGCAGCCAAGAGACGGCCAGAAGCTCCTATAATTCACCCCTCCACTTT. This codes for CASSQETARSSYNSPLHF.

The chain links TRBV29-1 to TRBJ1-3, with a weak D call TRBD1 (5 bases). Deletions cut 3 bases from V and 2 bases from J, with 8 bases between. Germline V lookup: CDR1 SQVTM, CDR2 ANQGSEA. The CDR3 extends over 13 amino acids. CDR3 in DNA: TGCAGCGTTGATGGGGGTACTGGAAACACCATATATTTT. It is translated as CSVDGGTGNTIYF.

CDR3 nucleotides: TGCGCCAGCAGTCCCGGACTAGCGGGTTCGGGGGTGGATACGCAGTATTTT. Translated, it gives CASSPGLAGSGVDTQYF. The chain combines TRBV4-3 with TRBJ2-3; 11 positions match TRBD2. The J segment lost 6 bases and the V segment lost 6 bases, leaving 14 bases of the junction unmatched. This CDR3 has 17 amino acids. Germline loops: CDR1 LGHNA, CDR2 YSLEER.

This clone was found many times. V and J are TRBV6-2 or TRBV6-3 and TRBJ2-5; maybe TRBD1 (7 bases). Trimming took 6 bases from V and 5 from J, leaving 16 bases between them. Germline V gives CDR1 MNHEY, CDR2 SVGEGT. The CDR3 consists of 14 residues. The CDR3 region is CASSQGGPLETQYF. For the CDR3, the DNA is TGTGCCAGCAGCCAGGGGGGACCCCTGGAGACCCAGTACTTC.

V is TRBV29-1 and J is TRBJ1-5, with a weak D call TRBD1 (5 bases). Germline CDR1 reads SQVTM; CDR2 reads ANQGSEA. The V end was cut by 5 bases, the J end by 2 bases, with 16 bases between. The length of the CDR3 is 15 residues. CDR3 sequence reads: CSVKGGRGGNQPQHF. For the CDR3, the DNA is TGCAGCGTTAAAGGAGGGAGGGGTGGCAATCAGCCCCAGCATTTT.

The V call is TRBV5-5, the J call TRBJ2-7; D ambiguous. Germline V gene lookup returns CDR1 SGHKS and CDR2 YYEKEE (reference sequence). The CDR3 loop spans 14 amino acids. V lost 5 bases to trimming and J lost 2 bases, with 14 bases between them. The CDR3 DNA reads as TGTGCCAGCAGTAGTCAGCCAGGTCCCTACGAGCAGTACTTC. It is translated as CASSSQPGPYEQYF.

V usage is TRBV28 and J usage is TRBJ2-1; D is uncertain. The length of the CDR3 is 13 residues. Trimming left V 3 bases short and J 5 bases short, with 8 bases between. Germline loops: CDR1 MDHEN, CDR2 SYDVKM. The CDR3 is CASSLSKNNEQFF. In DNA, the CDR3 is TGTGCCAGCAGTTTGAGTAAGAACAATGAGCAGTTCTTC.

The chain combines TRBV9 with TRBJ1-2, with D perhaps TRBD1 (5 bases). Germline CDR1 and CDR2: SGDLS and YYNGEE. V was shortened by 4 bases and J by 3 bases, with 10 bases between the two germline ends. This CDR3 is built from 13 residues. CDR3 DNA sequence: TGTGCCAGCAGCCCCAGACAGTACTATGGCTACACCTTC. Translated: CASSPRQYYGYTF.

This chain connects TRBV29-1 to TRBJ2-1; D is uncertain. V lost 3 bases to trimming and J lost 2 bases, with 8 bases between them. CDR1 is SQVTM, CDR2 ANQGSEA, per germline. This CDR3 comprises 13 residues. CDR3 DNA: TGCAGCGTTGACAGGATAGCCTACAATGAGCAGTTCTTC. It encodes CSVDRIAYNEQFF.